The 23 T cell receptor beta chains given below trace back to one sample, sequenced in a study of blood T cell repertoires in COVID-19. TCRdb keeps only in-frame clones here, not all; method: immunoSEQ multiplex PCR. Of approximately 240,000 clones listed, roughly 82% are singletons. Source material: peripheral blood. These receptors were collected from a woman aged 80 or over with active or convalescent COVID-19.

The chain links TRBV6-5 to TRBJ2-2; tentatively, D is TRBD2 (6 bases). In germline, CDR1 is MNHEY, CDR2 SVGAGI. V lost 5 bases and J 5 bases, leaving 12 bases between the germline ends. The CDR3 loop spans 14 amino acids. DNA for the CDR3: TGTGCCAGCAGTCGACCCGGACTAACCGGGGAGCTGTTTTTT. The encoded protein is CASSRPGLTGELFF.

V usage is TRBV18 and J usage is TRBJ1-1; D might be TRBD1 (6 bases). Looked up from germline, CDR1 is KGHSH and CDR2 is LQKENI. This CDR3 spans 15 amino acids. Trimming took 1 base from V and 4 from J, leaving 13 bases between them. The CDR3 nucleotides are TGTGCCAGCTCACCACGGGAGCGGGGGCCCACTGAAGCTTTCTTT. Encoded protein: CASSPRERGPTEAFF.

The genes are TRBV28 and TRBJ1-2; D not certain. Germline V gene lookup returns CDR1 MDHEN and CDR2 SYDVKM. Trimming shortened V by 6 bases and J by 4 bases, and 15 bases separated the two germline ends. The CDR3 runs 14 residues. The CDR3 loop reads CASSPGEGGYGYTF. The CDR3 bases are TGTGCCAGCAGCCCCGGGGAGGGTGGCTATGGCTACACCTTC.

This rearrangement joins TRBV5-1 to TRBJ1-3; D is uncertain. Germline V gene data show CDR1 as SGHRS and CDR2 as YFSETQ. The CDR3 is 16 amino acids. The V gene lost 0 bases and the J gene lost 0 bases, with 10 bases spanning the gap. CDR3 in DNA: TGCGCCAGCAGCTTGGCCTTCAGAACCTCTGGAAACACCATATATTTT. It encodes CASSLAFRTSGNTIYF.

The V gene is TRBV7-9, the J gene TRBJ1-1; D remains ambiguous. Trimming removed 1 base at V and 5 bases at J, with 14 bases between. The germline V gene encodes CDR1 SEHNR and CDR2 FQNEAQ (reference sequence). There are 15 residues in the CDR3. The CDR3 nucleotides read TGTGCCAGCAGCTTAGATGACATCGCAAGAACTGAAGCTTTCTTT. It specifies CASSLDDIARTEAFF.

This chain uses TRBV28 with TRBJ1-2; weak D call: TRBD1 (6 bases). Germline V gene data show CDR1 as MDHEN and CDR2 as SYDVKM. The CDR3 spans 14 residues. V was clipped by 6 bases and J by 2 bases, with 13 bases between them. This chain's CDR3 is CASSIHDRNYGYTF. The CDR3, as DNA: TGTGCCAGCAGCATCCACGACAGGAACTATGGCTACACCTTC.

This clone occurred a few times. The V call is TRBV7-9, the J call TRBJ1-1; tentative D call: TRBD1 (5 bases). Per the germline V gene, CDR1 is SEHNR and CDR2 is FQNEAQ (reference sequence). The CDR3 totals 15 residues. The V end lost 2 bases, the J end lost 0 bases, and 10 bases lay between the germline ends. The CDR3 loop reads CASSLNAGLNTEAFF. CDR3 nucleotides: TGTGCCAGCAGCTTAAACGCAGGGCTGAACACTGAAGCTTTCTTT. Drawing the rest from reference TRBV7-9 and TRBJ1-1, the complete variable domain is DTGVSQNPRHKITKRGQNVTFRCDPISEHNRLYWYRQTLGQGPEFLTYFQNEAQLEKSRLLSDRFSAERPKGSFSTLEIQRTEQGDSAMYLCASSLNAGLNTEAFFGQGTRLTVV.

This chain uses TRBV5-8 with TRBJ2-7; 9 bases align to TRBD1. Losses at the gene ends were 4 bases for V and 2 bases for J; bases not matched to a gene: 10. The germline V gene has CDR1 SGHTS and CDR2 YDEGEE. CDR3 length equals 16 residues. The CDR3: CASSPWTGAGTYEQYF. The CDR3 DNA reads TGTGCCAGCAGCCCCTGGACAGGGGCGGGGACCTACGAGCAGTACTTC. Complete variable domain (other parts from reference TRBV5-8 and TRBJ2-7): EAGVTQSPTHLIKTRGQQATLRCSPISGHTSVYWYQQALGLGLQFLLWYDEGEERNRGNFPPRFSGRQFPNYSSELNVNALELEDSALYLCASSPWTGAGTYEQYFGPGTRLTVT.

The gene calls are TRBV2 and TRBJ2-7; 11 nucleotides agree with TRBD1. J gave up 9 bases and V 6 bases, and 4 bases lay outside the gene matches. The germline V gene encodes CDR1 SNHLY and CDR2 FYNNEI. This CDR3 is built from 12 residues. CDR3 amino acids: CASRDRGLGQYF. The CDR3 nucleotides are TGTGCCAGCAGGGACAGGGGGCTGGGGCAGTACTTC.

The chain employs TRBV5-1 and TRBJ1-1; the D is unclear. The CDR3 covers 13 residues. The germline V gene encodes CDR1 SGHRS and CDR2 YFSETQ. Trimming shortened V by 7 bases and J by 5 bases, and 15 bases separated the two germline ends. As DNA, the CDR3 is TGCGCCAGCGCTGGTCCTCGGGGTACTGAAGCTTTCTTT. Encoded protein: CASAGPRGTEAFF.

The V gene is TRBV19, the J gene TRBJ2-7; no clear D gene. The V end lost 3 bases, the J end lost 6 bases, and 12 bases lay between the germline ends. The germline V gene encodes CDR1 LNHDA and CDR2 SQIVND (reference sequence). CDR3 length: 13 amino acids. The CDR3 here is CASSISYIGEQYF. The DNA of the CDR3 is TGTGCCAGTAGTATTAGCTATATTGGCGAGCAGTACTTC.

The chain carries TRBV29-1 and TRBJ2-3; the match to TRBD1 covers 7 bases. With 4 bases clipped from V and 3 bases from J, the junction kept 4 bases outside the gene matches. CDR3 length equals 13 residues. From germline, CDR1 is SQVTM and CDR2 ANQGSEA. The CDR3 DNA reads as TGCAGCGTTGCTTGGGGACAGACAGATACGCAGTATTTT. Translated: CSVAWGQTDTQYF.

V gene TRBV4-2 combines with J gene TRBJ2-1, with TRBD2 matching 8 bases. Germline CDR1 reads LGHNA; CDR2 reads YNFKEQ. The CDR3 contains 16 residues. V lost 0 bases and J lost 4; bases outside the gene matches: 5. The CDR3 DNA reads TGTGCCAGCAGCCAAGAGCCCAGCGGGAGTTACAATGAGCAGTTCTTC. Its protein is CASSQEPSGSYNEQFF.

The rearrangement uses TRBV3-1 (or the pseudogene TRBV3-2) and TRBJ2-5; 9 positions agree with TRBD2. The CDR3 has 16 residues. Looked up from germline, CDR1 is LGHDT and CDR2 is YNNKEL (reference sequence). The V segment lost 4 bases and the J segment 9 bases; nucleotides outside the gene matches: 15. The CDR3 loop is CASSPTGLAGLGAQYF. The DNA of the CDR3 is TGTGCCAGCAGCCCTACAGGCCTAGCGGGGCTTGGGGCCCAGTACTTC.

The sample holds a few counts of this clone. The CDR3 loop is CASSSRTGTSNQPQHF. The CDR3 coding sequence is TGTGCCAGCAGTTCCCGGACAGGGACTAGCAATCAGCCCCAGCATTTT. The chain combines TRBV6-6 with TRBJ1-5; TRBD1 aligns across 8 bases. The CDR3 contains 16 residues. Germline trimming cut 4 bases from V and 0 bases from J; bases unmatched to any gene: 5. CDR1 is MNHNY and CDR2 is SVGAGI in the germline V gene (reference sequence).

The chain carries TRBV27 and TRBJ1-3, with 9 nucleotides matching TRBD1. J was trimmed by 1 base and V by 0 bases; bases with no gene match: 1. The germline CDR1 and CDR2 sequences are MNHEY and SMNVEV (reference sequence). The CDR3 runs to 16 residues. The CDR3: CASSLSGTGSGNTIYF. The CDR3 region has the DNA TGTGCCAGCAGTTTATCGGGGACAGGGTCTGGAAACACCATATATTTT.

The chain is built from TRBV19 and TRBJ1-5; no definite D call. This CDR3 has 16 residues. Trimming left V 4 bases short and J 1 base short, with 14 bases between. Germline assignment: CDR1 LNHDA and CDR2 SQIVND (reference sequence). The CDR3 bases are TGTGCCAGTAGTAGAACAGTGAACTTAAGCAATCAGCCCCAGCATTTT. Its translation: CASSRTVNLSNQPQHF.

This rearrangement joins TRBV6-5 to TRBJ1-5; D not resolved. Germline-derived CDR1 and CDR2 are MNHEY and SVGAGI. Trimming took 6 bases from V and 9 from J, leaving 9 bases between them. The CDR3 is 11 amino acids. The CDR3 reads CASSEGRPQHF. The CDR3 nucleotides are TGTGCCAGCAGCGAGGGCCGGCCCCAGCATTTT.

Comment on this clone: A read error likely explains this, since a far larger clone differs by one base. The V and J genes are TRBV4-1 and TRBJ2-1; TRBD2 might be the D (6 bases). Germline CDR1 reads MGHRA; CDR2 reads YSYEKL. The CDR3 extends over 16 amino acids. As DNA, the CDR3 is TGCGCCAGCTGCCAACGGGGGACCAACTACCTCAATGAGCAGTTCTTC. Protein product: CASCQRGTNYLNEQFF.

This clone has just a few counts. The J gene is TRBJ2-7, the V gene TRBV5-1; a weak D match, TRBD1 (5 bases). There are 16 residues in the CDR3. Trimming removed 0 bases from V and 4 bases from J, with 17 bases in between. Germline V gives CDR1 SGHRS, CDR2 YFSETQ. CDR3 bases: TGCGCCAGCAGCTTGGGGATTAGATTACAGGATTACGAGCAGTACTTC. Amino acids: CASSLGIRLQDYEQYF.

This clone was detected only once. J is TRBJ1-4 and V is TRBV5-1, with D possibly matching TRBD1 (5 bases). V was clipped by 0 bases and J by 2 bases, with 11 bases between them. Germline values: CDR1 SGHRS, CDR2 YFSETQ. This CDR3 comprises 16 residues. In nucleotides, the CDR3 is TGCGCCAGCAGCTTGGGGGCAGGGAATACTAATGAAAAACTGTTTTTT. Amino acid sequence: CASSLGAGNTNEKLFF.

This clone occurred once. The V call is TRBV19, the J call TRBJ1-4; TRBD1 aligns across 10 bases. This CDR3 is 16 amino acids long. Per germline, CDR1 LNHDA and CDR2 SQIVND (reference sequence). V was pared by 6 bases and J by 4 bases, with 8 bases of the junction left unmatched. The CDR3 DNA reads as TGTGCCAGTAGAAACGACCGGGACAGGGGTAATGAAAAACTGTTTTTT. This gives the protein CASRNDRDRGNEKLFF.

The rearrangement joins TRBV15 to TRBJ1-2; D perhaps matches TRBD1 (5 bases). The V end lost 3 bases, the J end lost 3 bases, and 14 bases lay between the germline ends. Germline CDR1 and CDR2: LNHNV and YYDKDF (reference sequence). The CDR3 has 15 amino acids. The CDR3 loop is CATSSQRTPYYGYTF. The CDR3 region has the DNA TGTGCCACCAGCAGCCAAAGGACACCGTACTATGGCTACACCTTC.